These 29 T cell receptor beta chains were sequenced from one sample in a study of T-cell reconstitution after alpha-beta-depleted transplantation in children. Preparation of the TCRbeta library involved a method that used unique molecular identifiers. Using its own MiXCR run on the PCR reads, TCRdb lists one record per CDR3 protein. This sample has 500,000 to 600,000 distinct CDR3 sequences, with 15% to 20% found just once. The sequenced sample was PBMCs from the stem cell graft donor, obtained from the stem cell graft. These receptors all stem from a human donor who donated a stem cell graft to a child with acute lymphoblastic leukemia.

This clonotype was picked up a small number of times. The chain employs TRBV6-4 and TRBJ2-1; TRBD2 matches at 9 bases. The CDR3 spans 16 residues. Germline V lookup: CDR1 MRHNA, CDR2 SNTAGT. The V gene end was trimmed by 3 bases and the J gene end by 6 bases; junction bases not matched to a gene: 9. CDR3 sequence reads: CASSEGGGSGSNEQFF. The CDR3 DNA reads as TGTGCCAGCAGTGAAGGGGGGGGTAGCGGGAGCAATGAGCAGTTCTTC.

This clonotype was recorded at least ten times. This chain links TRBV12-3 or TRBV12-4 with TRBJ2-7; D might be TRBD2 (6 bases). This CDR3 region has 17 residues. V lost 4 bases and J lost 0, with 19 bases in between. The CDR3 region is CASSSFQGLSLSYEQYF. In DNA form, the CDR3 reads TGTGCCAGCAGTTCCTTCCAGGGACTCAGTCTCTCCTACGAGCAGTACTTC.

This rearrangement joins TRBV12-3 or TRBV12-4 to TRBJ2-5, with unresolved D. CDR3 length: 13 amino acids. V lost 2 bases to trimming and J lost 4 bases, with 8 bases between them. CDR3 sequence: CASSLILGETQYF. Here the CDR3 DNA reads TGTGCCAGCAGTTTAATATTAGGAGAGACCCAGTACTTC.

This clonotype was recorded only once. In DNA form, the CDR3 reads TGTGCCAGCATCCATAGCGGGAGATGGGCCGGGGAGCTGTTTTTT. This encodes CASIHSGRWAGELFF. The V gene is TRBV7-9, the J gene TRBJ2-2, with TRBD2 matching 9 bases. The CDR3 loop spans 15 amino acids. The V gene end was trimmed by 7 bases and the J gene end by 6 bases; junction bases not matched to a gene: 9. Germline V CDR1 and CDR2: SEHNR, FQNEAQ (reference sequence).

The rearrangement links TRBV5-4 to TRBJ1-4; D gene uncertain. CDR3 size: 15 residues. Germline V lookup: CDR1 SGHNT, CDR2 YYREEE (reference sequence). Trimming took off 0 bases at V and 1 base at J, with 7 bases between the two ends. CDR3 sequence: CASSLAGRTNEKLFF. The CDR3 coding sequence is TGTGCCAGCAGCTTGGCGGGGAGAACTAATGAAAAACTGTTTTTT. The full variable domain, its missing parts supplied by reference TRBV5-4 and TRBJ1-4, is ETGVTQSPTHLIKTRGQQVTLRCSSQSGHNTVSWYQQALGQGPQFIFQYYREEENGRGNFPPRFSGLQFPNYSSELNVNALELDDSALYLCASSLAGRTNEKLFFGSGTQLSVL.

Ten or more counts support this clonotype. The genes are TRBV3-1 and TRBJ2-7; D is ambiguous. Trimming pared 1 base from V and 5 bases from J, leaving 3 bases between. CDR3 length: 11 residues. Germline V lookup: CDR1 LGHDT, CDR2 YNNKEL (reference sequence). In DNA, the CDR3 is TGTGCCAGCAGCCAAGCCCACGAGCAGTACTTC. Amino acid sequence: CASSQAHEQYF.

This clonotype was seen only a few times. This chain joins TRBV27 and TRBJ1-5, with TRBD1 matching over 9 bases. CDR1 and CDR2 from the germline V gene are MNHEY and SMNVEV (reference sequence). The J segment lost 6 bases and the V segment lost 4 bases, leaving 4 bases of the junction unmatched. This CDR3 has 14 residues. CDR3 nucleotides: TGTGCCAGCAGTTACGGGACAGGGAGTCAGCCCCAGCATTTT. Translated, it gives CASSYGTGSQPQHF.

The chain employs TRBV27 and TRBJ1-1, with D uncertain. Deletions cut 4 bases from V and 2 bases from J, with 8 bases between. The CDR3 has 13 amino acids. Germline values: CDR1 MNHEY, CDR2 SMNVEV (reference sequence). The DNA of the CDR3 is TGTGCCAGCAGTTGGGATATTAACACTGAAGCTTTCTTT. This translates into CASSWDINTEAFF.

The rearrangement uses TRBV7-9 and TRBJ2-1, with no clear D. The germline CDR1 and CDR2 sequences are SEHNR and FQNEAQ (reference sequence). This CDR3 spans 14 amino acids. Trimming pared 5 bases from V and 0 bases from J, leaving 8 bases between. The CDR3 bases are TGTGCCAGCAGCAACTCCAGCTCCTACAATGAGCAGTTCTTC. It encodes CASSNSSSYNEQFF.

This chain connects TRBV4-1 to TRBJ1-5, with 9 bases identical to TRBD1. V shed 1 base, J shed 8 bases, and the junction held 15 bases outside the gene matches. Germline values: CDR1 MGHRA, CDR2 YSYEKL. The CDR3 runs to 18 residues. CDR3 amino acids: CASSQVLQIQGAEEPQHF. CDR3 in DNA: TGCGCCAGCAGCCAAGTCCTACAGATACAGGGGGCGGAGGAGCCCCAGCATTTT.

A few counts support this clonotype. The rearrangement uses TRBV13 and TRBJ2-1; 10 nucleotides match TRBD1. CDR3 length equals 14 residues. The V and J ends lost 5 bases and 2 bases, in that order; junction bases with no gene match: 0. Germline V gene sequence: CDR1 PRHDT, CDR2 FYEKMQ (reference sequence). The CDR3 nucleotides are TGTGCCAGCAGCGGGACAGGGGCCTACAATGAGCAGTTCTTC. This sequence encodes CASSGTGAYNEQFF.

This clonotype was detected only a few times. No DNA is shown, since the ends of the CDR3 on it are uncertain; the CDR3 is the one TCRdb lists. This rearrangement joins TRBV2 to TRBJ2-2; the D call TRBD1 from the table was never checked on the DNA. Germline values: CDR1 SNHLY, CDR2 FYNNEI. The CDR3 is 21 amino acids in total, end residues counted. The CDR3 here is CASSDPSGRGLQTPNTGELFF.

The chain couples TRBV20-1 to TRBJ2-1; TRBD2 matches at 10 bases. There are 16 residues in the CDR3. The V and J ends lost 1 base and 3 bases, in that order; junction bases with no gene match: 6. CDR1 and CDR2 from the germline V gene are DFQATT and SNEGSKA (reference sequence). The DNA for the CDR3 is TGCAGTGCTAGAGTGCTAGCGGGAGCGAACTACAATGAGCAGTTCTTC. It codes for CSARVLAGANYNEQFF.

V and J are TRBV7-2 and TRBJ2-3; maybe TRBD1 (5 bases). The germline CDR1 and CDR2 sequences are SGHTA and FQGNSA. The CDR3 is 16 amino acids. The V and J ends lost 5 bases and 1 base respectively, with 16 bases between them. The CDR3 DNA follows: TGTGCCAGCAGCCCTCAGGGAACGTTGGGCACAGATACGCAGTATTTT. Amino acid sequence: CASSPQGTLGTDTQYF. Drawing the rest from reference TRBV7-2 and TRBJ2-3, the complete variable domain is GAGVSQSPSNKVTEKGKDVELRCDPISGHTALYWYRQSLGQGLEFLIYFQGNSAPDKSGLPSDRFSAERTGGSVSTLTIQRTQQEDSAVYLCASSPQGTLGTDTQYFGPGTRLTVL.

This clonotype was observed at least ten times. The CDR3 nucleotides read TGTGCCAGCAGTTTCCGACTAGCGGGAGGCGAGCAGTACTTC. Its protein product is CASSFRLAGGEQYF. The rearrangement links TRBV27 to TRBJ2-7; 13 bases line up with TRBD2. V lost 3 bases and J lost 6; bases outside the gene matches: 2. Germline V gene sequence: CDR1 MNHEY, CDR2 SMNVEV (reference sequence). This CDR3 is 14 amino acids long.

The V and J genes are TRBV5-6 and TRBJ2-3, with D possibly being TRBD1 or TRBD2 (5 bases each). V lost 7 bases and J lost 5, with 14 bases in between. Per germline, CDR1 SGHDT and CDR2 YYEEEE. The CDR3 loop spans 13 amino acids. CDR3 region: CASSISGGDTQYF. In DNA form, the CDR3 reads TGTGCCAGCTCCATTTCTGGGGGAGATACGCAGTATTTT. Full variable domain (rest looked up from reference TRBV5-6 and TRBJ2-3): DAGVTQSPTHLIKTRGQQVTLRCSPKSGHDTVSWYQQALGQGPQFIFQYYEEEERQRGNFPDRFSGHQFPNYSSELNVNALLLGDSALYLCASSISGGDTQYFGPGTRLTVL.

This chain uses TRBV5-6 with TRBJ1-6; D gene ambiguous. Between the trimmed V and J ends, which lost 0 bases and 12 bases, there was a span of 16 bases. The CDR3 covers 15 residues. Germline CDR1 SGHDT, CDR2 YYEEEE. CDR3 sequence reads: CASSLEERAGRPLHF. The CDR3 region has the DNA TGTGCCAGCAGCTTGGAGGAGAGGGCCGGACGACCCCTCCACTTT.

This clonotype was observed a handful of times. V is TRBV12-3 or TRBV12-4 and J is TRBJ2-1; D remains unclear. The CDR3 has 13 amino acids. V gave up 6 bases and J gave up 1 base, with 7 bases separating them. The CDR3 sequence is CASRASSYNEQFF. The CDR3 DNA sequence: TGTGCCAGCAGGGCTTCATCCTACAATGAGCAGTTCTTC.

This clonotype was seen only a few times. The genes are TRBV29-1 and TRBJ2-7; D uncertain. Per germline, CDR1 SQVTM and CDR2 ANQGSEA. Trimming removed 4 bases from V and 1 base from J, with 8 bases in between. The CDR3 spans 12 residues. The CDR3 here is CSVVGISYEQYF. CDR3 DNA: TGCAGCGTTGTGGGGATATCCTACGAGCAGTACTTC.

The J gene is TRBJ2-6, the V gene TRBV3-1; 9 bases map to TRBD1. CDR3 length: 17 residues. Unmatched junction bases numbered 6, after V lost 4 bases and J lost 2 bases. Per the germline V gene, CDR1 is LGHDT and CDR2 is YNNKEL (reference sequence). CDR3 bases: TGTGCCAGCAGCCGATACAGACAGGGGGCTGGGGCCAACGTCCTGACTTTC. Translation: CASSRYRQGAGANVLTF. Together with reference TRBV3-1 and TRBJ2-6, the CDR3 gives the full variable domain: DTAVSQTPKYLVTQMGNDKSIKCEQNLGHDTMYWYKQDSKKFLKIMFSYNNKELIINETVPNRFSPKSPDKAHLNLHINSLELGDSAVYFCASSRYRQGAGANVLTFGAGSRLTVL.

This clonotype has more than one count but fewer than ten. The rearrangement uses TRBV20-1 and TRBJ2-7; 7 bases line up with TRBD1. Germline V gene data show CDR1 as DFQATT and CDR2 as SNEGSKA (reference sequence). The CDR3 loop spans 12 amino acids. With 3 bases clipped from V and 3 bases from J, the junction kept 2 bases outside the gene matches. DNA of the CDR3: TGCAGTGCTAGGGGACAGAACTACGAGCAGTACTTC. Protein product: CSARGQNYEQYF.

V usage is TRBV11-2 and J usage is TRBJ2-2, with D maybe TRBD1 (5 bases). V dropped 1 base and J dropped 5 bases, with 11 bases sitting between them. The CDR3 covers 15 residues. Per the germline V gene, CDR1 is SGHAT and CDR2 is FQNNGV. In DNA, the CDR3 is TGTGCCAGCAGCTTAGTCGACAGAAGGACCGGGGAGCTGTTTTTT. Its protein is CASSLVDRRTGELFF.

This clonotype was observed a few times. This rearrangement joins TRBV27 to TRBJ2-1; D tentatively reads TRBD1 or TRBD2 (5 bases each). V was trimmed by 6 bases and J by 4 bases, leaving 13 bases between them. The CDR3 sequence is 14 residues long. CDR1 is MNHEY, CDR2 SMNVEV, per germline (reference sequence). CDR3 sequence: CASSPGPGYNEQFF. In nucleotides, the CDR3 is TGTGCCAGCAGCCCGGGACCGGGATACAATGAGCAGTTCTTC.

This clonotype has more than one count but fewer than ten. This chain connects TRBV9 to TRBJ1-1; 8 bases are a match to TRBD1. The CDR3 contains 15 residues. Germline V gene sequence: CDR1 SGDLS, CDR2 YYNGEE. V dropped 3 bases and J dropped 1; count of bases not matched to a gene: 5. The CDR3, as DNA: TGTGCCAGCAGCGCCCCAGGGGGCACGAACACTGAAGCTTTCTTT. Translating gives CASSAPGGTNTEAFF.

This rearrangement joins TRBV2 to TRBJ1-2; D is ambiguous. Germline V gene sequence: CDR1 SNHLY, CDR2 FYNNEI. The CDR3 is 16 residues long. V shed 7 bases and J shed 0 bases, with 18 bases lying between them. CDR3 protein: CASTGRAPRSNYGYTF. DNA for the CDR3: TGTGCCAGCACTGGTCGGGCTCCCCGGTCTAACTATGGCTACACCTTC.

The sample holds a few counts of this clonotype. This rearrangement joins TRBV12-3 or TRBV12-4 to TRBJ2-4; D ambiguous. The CDR3 covers 14 residues. V was shortened by 3 bases and J by 0 bases, with 6 bases between the two germline ends. CDR3 residues: CASSFREAKNIQYF. DNA for the CDR3: TGTGCCAGCAGTTTCCGCGAAGCCAAAAACATTCAGTACTTC.

The rearrangement links TRBV15 to TRBJ2-3; TRBD2 is a possible D gene (6 bases). CDR3 length: 15 residues. The V gene lost 1 base and the J gene lost 6 bases, with 14 bases spanning the gap. The germline gives CDR1 LNHNV, CDR2 YYDKDF (reference sequence). As DNA, the CDR3 is TGTGCCACCAGCAGAGTAGGGTGGGGGGTGGATACGCAGTATTTT. It yields the protein CATSRVGWGVDTQYF.

This clonotype was counted a few times. The chain joins TRBV4-1 to TRBJ2-3; D is perhaps TRBD2 (5 bases). CDR1 MGHRA and CDR2 YSYEKL come from the germline V gene. Trimming removed 0 bases from V and 0 bases from J, with 13 bases in between. CDR3 length: 17 residues. The CDR3 DNA follows: TGCGCCAGCAGCCAAGATGGTCTAGCCCCTAGCACAGATACGCAGTATTTT. This sequence encodes CASSQDGLAPSTDTQYF.

This clonotype was detected only a few times. The V gene is TRBV10-2, the J gene TRBJ2-7, with 7 bases fitting TRBD2. CDR3 length equals 14 residues. The germline CDR1 and CDR2 sequences are WSHSY and SAAADI. V lost 7 bases, J lost 0 bases, and 6 bases stayed unmatched. The CDR3 protein is CASNDKRDSYEQYF. The CDR3 DNA follows: TGCGCCAGCAATGACAAGCGGGACTCCTACGAGCAGTACTTC.